This TCR beta chain was documented in a study of regulatory T cells in long-lasting Graves disease. Overall study findings and caveats: When disease was persistent, TRBV28, TRBJ1-2 and TRBJ2-5 were the favored segments. No thyroid tissue was studied; the work used peripheral blood only.

Time point here: newly diagnosed GD, antithyroid drugs for less than 3 months. RNA from PBMCs was the source of the TCR library. The germline V gene has CDR1 SGHDT and CDR2 YYEEEE. The CDR3 spans 15 residues. The ends were cut back, 3 bases at V and 0 bases at J, with 10 bases in the middle. As concerns this clonotype: Its antigen is undetermined.

Library construction for TCR beta used iRepertoire HTBI primers and Arm-PCR of CDR3 regions. TCRdb reanalysed the multiplex PCR reads using MiXCR and keeps one entry per CDR3 protein. Of 560,000 or so distinct CDR3 sequences listed, more than 15% are singletons. These records were also assigned to another study, of T cells in Graves' hyperthyroidism and ophthalmopathy. From that study: The HTBI primer set served for first-round RT-PCR of the TCR CDR3.

The sequence was collected from a man between 18 and 35 years old with Graves disease. The specimen comprised peripheral blood mononuclear cells (PBMCs), sampled at new diagnosis, from a patient treated with antithyroid drugs. This rearrangement joins TRBV5-6 to TRBJ1-5; D uncertain. DNA of the CDR3: TGTGCCAGCAGCTCTGGGCCGACTAGCAATCAGCCCCAGCATTTT. Its protein product is CASSSGPTSNQPQHF.